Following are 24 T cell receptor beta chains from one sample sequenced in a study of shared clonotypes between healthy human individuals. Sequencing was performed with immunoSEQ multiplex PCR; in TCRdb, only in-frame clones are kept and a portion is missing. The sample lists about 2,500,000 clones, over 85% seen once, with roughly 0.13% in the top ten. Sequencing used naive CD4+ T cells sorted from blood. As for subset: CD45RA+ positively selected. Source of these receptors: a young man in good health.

CDR3 DNA sequence: TGTGCCAGTAGTATATTAAACAGGGGATTAGGTGAGCAGTTCTTC. Protein sequence: CASSILNRGLGEQFF. The chain is built from TRBV19 and TRBJ2-1; 7 bases line up with TRBD1. This CDR3 spans 15 amino acids. CDR1 and CDR2 from the germline V gene are LNHDA and SQIVND (reference sequence). J was trimmed by 9 bases and V by 2 bases; bases with no gene match: 10.

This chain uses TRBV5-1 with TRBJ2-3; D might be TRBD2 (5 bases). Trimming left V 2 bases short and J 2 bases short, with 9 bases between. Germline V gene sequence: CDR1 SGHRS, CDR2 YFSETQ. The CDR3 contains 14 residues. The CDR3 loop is CASSLLGNTDTQYF. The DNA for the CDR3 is TGCGCCAGCAGCTTACTAGGCAACACAGATACGCAGTATTTT.

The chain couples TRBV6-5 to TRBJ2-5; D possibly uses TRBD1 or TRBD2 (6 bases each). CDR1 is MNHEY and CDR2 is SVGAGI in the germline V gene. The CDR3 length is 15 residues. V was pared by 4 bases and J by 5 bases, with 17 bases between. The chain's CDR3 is CASSSVTRGMETQYF. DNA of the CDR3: TGTGCCAGCAGTTCCGTGACTAGGGGGATGGAGACCCAGTACTTC.

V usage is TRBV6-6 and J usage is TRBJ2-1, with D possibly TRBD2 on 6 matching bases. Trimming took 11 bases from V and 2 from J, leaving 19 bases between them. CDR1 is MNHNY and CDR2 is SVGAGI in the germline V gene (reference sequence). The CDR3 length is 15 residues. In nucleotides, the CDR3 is TGTGCCGCCCGGGGGAGGTTTCTGCCCTACAATGAGCAGTTCTTC. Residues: CAARGRFLPYNEQFF.

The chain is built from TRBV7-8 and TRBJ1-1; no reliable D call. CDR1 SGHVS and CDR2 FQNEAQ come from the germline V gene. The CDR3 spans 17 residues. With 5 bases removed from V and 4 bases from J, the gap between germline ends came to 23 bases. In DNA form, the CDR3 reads TGTGCCAGCAGCCCCACCTTGAGTAGGGTAATTTCCACTGAAGCTTTCTTT. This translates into CASSPTLSRVISTEAFF.

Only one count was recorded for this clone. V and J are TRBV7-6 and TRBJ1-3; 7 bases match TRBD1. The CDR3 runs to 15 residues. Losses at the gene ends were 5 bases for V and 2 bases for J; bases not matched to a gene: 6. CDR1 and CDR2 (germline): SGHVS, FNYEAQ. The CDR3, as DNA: TGTGCCAGCAGCAAAGACAGGGCGGCTGGAAACACCATATATTTT. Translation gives CASSKDRAAGNTIYF.

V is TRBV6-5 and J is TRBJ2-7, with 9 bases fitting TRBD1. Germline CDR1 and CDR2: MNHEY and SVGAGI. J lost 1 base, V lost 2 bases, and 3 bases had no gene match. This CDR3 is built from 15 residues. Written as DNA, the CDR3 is TGTGCCAGCAGTTACAAGGGACAGGGTTCCTACGAGCAGTACTTC. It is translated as CASSYKGQGSYEQYF.

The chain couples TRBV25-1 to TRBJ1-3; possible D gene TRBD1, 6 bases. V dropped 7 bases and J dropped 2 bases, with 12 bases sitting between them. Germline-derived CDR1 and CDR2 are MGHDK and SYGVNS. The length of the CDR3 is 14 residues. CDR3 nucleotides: TGTGCCAGCAATGAGGGGGTGGCTGGAAACACCATATATTTT. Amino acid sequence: CASNEGVAGNTIYF. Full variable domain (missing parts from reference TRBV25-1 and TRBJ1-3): EADIYQTPRYLVIGTGKKITLECSQTMGHDKMYWYQQDPGMELHLIHYSYGVNSTEKGDLSSESTVSRIRTEHFPLTLESARPSHTSQYLCASNEGVAGNTIYFGEGSWLTVV.

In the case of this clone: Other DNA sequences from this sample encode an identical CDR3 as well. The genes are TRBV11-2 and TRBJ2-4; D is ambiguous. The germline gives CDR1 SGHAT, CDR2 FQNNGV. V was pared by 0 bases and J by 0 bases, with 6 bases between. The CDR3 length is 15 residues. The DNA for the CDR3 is TGTGCCAGCAGCTTAGATGGTCTAGCCAAAAACATTCAGTACTTC. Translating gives CASSLDGLAKNIQYF.

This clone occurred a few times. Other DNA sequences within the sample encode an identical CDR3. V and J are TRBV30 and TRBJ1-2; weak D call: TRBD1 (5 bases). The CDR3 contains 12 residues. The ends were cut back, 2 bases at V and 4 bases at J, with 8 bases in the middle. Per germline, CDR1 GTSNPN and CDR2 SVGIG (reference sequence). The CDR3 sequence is CAWSPDSYGYTF. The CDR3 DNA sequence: TGTGCCTGGAGTCCAGACAGCTATGGCTACACCTTC.

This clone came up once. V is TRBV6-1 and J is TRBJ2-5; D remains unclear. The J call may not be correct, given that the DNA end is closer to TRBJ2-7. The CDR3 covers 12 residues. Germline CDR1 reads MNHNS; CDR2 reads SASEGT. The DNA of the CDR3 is TGTGCCAGCAGTGGGAGCTCCTACGAGCAGTACTTC. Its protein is CASSGSSYEQYF.

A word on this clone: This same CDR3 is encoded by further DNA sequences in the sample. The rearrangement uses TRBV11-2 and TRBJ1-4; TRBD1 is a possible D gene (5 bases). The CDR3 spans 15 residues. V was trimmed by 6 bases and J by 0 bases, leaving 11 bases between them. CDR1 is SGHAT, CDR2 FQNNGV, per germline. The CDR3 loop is CASSRGTSTNEKLFF. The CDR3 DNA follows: TGTGCCAGCAGTCGAGGGACCTCAACTAATGAAAAACTGTTTTTT.

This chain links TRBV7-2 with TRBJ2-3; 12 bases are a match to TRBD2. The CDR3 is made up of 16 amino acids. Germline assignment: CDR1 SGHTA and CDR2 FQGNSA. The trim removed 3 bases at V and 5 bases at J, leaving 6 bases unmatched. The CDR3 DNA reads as TGTGCCAGCAGCTTCCCTAGCGGGGGGGTTGAAGATACGCAGTATTTT. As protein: CASSFPSGGVEDTQYF.

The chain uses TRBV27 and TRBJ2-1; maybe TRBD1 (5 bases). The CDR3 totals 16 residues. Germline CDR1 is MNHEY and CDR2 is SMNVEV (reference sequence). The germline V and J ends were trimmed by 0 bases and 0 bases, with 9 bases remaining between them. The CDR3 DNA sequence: TGTGCCAGCAGTTTATCAGACAGAAACTCCTACAATGAGCAGTTCTTC. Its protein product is CASSLSDRNSYNEQFF.

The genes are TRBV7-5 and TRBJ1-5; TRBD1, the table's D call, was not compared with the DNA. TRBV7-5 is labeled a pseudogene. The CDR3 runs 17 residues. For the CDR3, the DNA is TGTGCCAGAAGCTTGGGGGGGACAGGGGTTAGCAATCAGCCCCAGCATTTT. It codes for CARSLGGTGVSNQPQHF.

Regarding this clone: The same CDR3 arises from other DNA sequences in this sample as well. In nucleotides, the CDR3 is TGCAGCGTTGGACAGGGCTCTGGGGCCAACGTCCTGACTTTC. Its protein product is CSVGQGSGANVLTF. This chain links TRBV29-1 with TRBJ2-6; 7 nucleotides line up with TRBD1. The CDR3 has 14 residues. Germline-derived CDR1 and CDR2 are SQVTM and ANQGSEA. V shed 4 bases and J 0 bases; nucleotides not matched to a gene: 0.

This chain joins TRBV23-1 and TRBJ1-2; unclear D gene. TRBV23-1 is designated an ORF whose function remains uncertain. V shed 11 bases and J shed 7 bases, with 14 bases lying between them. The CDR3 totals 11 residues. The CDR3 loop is CARNNAGGYTF. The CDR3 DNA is TGCGCCCGAAACAACGCTGGTGGCTACACCTTC.

The CDR3 sequence is CASSLGPALFF. In DNA, the CDR3 is TGTGCCAGCAGCTTAGGCCCGGCTCTGTTTTTT. The V call is TRBV7-2, the J call TRBJ2-2; D call uncertain. Trimming removed 1 base from V and 14 bases from J, with 8 bases in between. CDR3 length: 11 amino acids. Per the germline V gene, CDR1 is SGHTA and CDR2 is FQGNSA.

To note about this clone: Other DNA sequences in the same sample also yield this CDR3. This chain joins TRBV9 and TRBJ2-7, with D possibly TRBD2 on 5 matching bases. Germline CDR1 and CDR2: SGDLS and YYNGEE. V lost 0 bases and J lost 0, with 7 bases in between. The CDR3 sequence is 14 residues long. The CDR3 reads CASSVDEGSYEQYF. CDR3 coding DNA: TGTGCCAGCAGCGTAGACGAGGGCTCCTACGAGCAGTACTTC.

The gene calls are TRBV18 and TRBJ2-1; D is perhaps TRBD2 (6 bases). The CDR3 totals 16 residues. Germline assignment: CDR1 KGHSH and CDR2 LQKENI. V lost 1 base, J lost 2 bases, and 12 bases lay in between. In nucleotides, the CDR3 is TGTGCCAGCTCACCACTGGTCGGGGGTACCTACAATGAGCAGTTCTTC. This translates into CASSPLVGGTYNEQFF. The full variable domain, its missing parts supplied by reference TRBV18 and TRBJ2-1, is NAGVMQNPRHLVRRRGQEARLRCSPMKGHSHVYWYRQLPEEGLKFMVYLQKENIIDESGMPKERFSAEFPKEGPSILRIQQVVRGDSAAYFCASSPLVGGTYNEQFFGPGTRLTVL.

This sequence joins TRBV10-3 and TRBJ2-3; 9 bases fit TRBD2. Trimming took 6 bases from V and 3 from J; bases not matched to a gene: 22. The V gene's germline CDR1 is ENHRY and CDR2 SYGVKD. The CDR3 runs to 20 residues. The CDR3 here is CAIRKNSPVGREGSTDTQYF. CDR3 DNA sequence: TGTGCCATCAGAAAGAATTCCCCCGTGGGGCGGGAGGGGTCGACAGATACGCAGTATTTT.

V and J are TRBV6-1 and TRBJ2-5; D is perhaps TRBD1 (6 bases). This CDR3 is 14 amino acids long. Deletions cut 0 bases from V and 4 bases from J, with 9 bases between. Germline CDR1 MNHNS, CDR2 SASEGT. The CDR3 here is CASSEAARGETQYF. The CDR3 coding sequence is TGTGCCAGCAGTGAAGCGGCCAGGGGAGAGACCCAGTACTTC.

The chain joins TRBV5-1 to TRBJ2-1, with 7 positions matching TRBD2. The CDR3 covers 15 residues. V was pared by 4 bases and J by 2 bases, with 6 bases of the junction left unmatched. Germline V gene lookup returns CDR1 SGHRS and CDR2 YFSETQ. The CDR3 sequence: CASSGTSVTYNEQFF. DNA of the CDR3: TGCGCCAGCAGCGGAACTAGCGTCACCTACAATGAGCAGTTCTTC.

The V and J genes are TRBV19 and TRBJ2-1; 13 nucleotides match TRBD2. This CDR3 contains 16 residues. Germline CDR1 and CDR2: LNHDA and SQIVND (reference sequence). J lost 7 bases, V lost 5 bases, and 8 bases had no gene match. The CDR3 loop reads CASSSRLAGGVNEQFF. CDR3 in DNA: TGTGCCAGTAGTTCCCGACTAGCGGGAGGAGTAAATGAGCAGTTCTTC.